The 2 T cell receptor beta chains listed next were all sequenced from one sample in a study of T-cell reconstitution after alpha-beta-depleted transplantation in children. This sample's TCRbeta library carried unique molecular identifier barcodes. TCRdb called the PCR reads again in MiXCR, with one record for every CDR3 protein. The sample has roughly 200,000 distinct CDR3 sequences, approximately 8.4% seen once. The starting material was PBMCs, mostly from graft donor cells, obtained 360 days after TCRalphabeta/CD19-depleted stem cell transplant. Receptor source: a male patient aged 2 to 9 who had a stem cell transplant for acute myeloid leukemia, so the T cells may come from the graft donor.

The gene calls are TRBV6-1 and TRBJ2-2; weak D call: TRBD1 (5 bases). Trimming stripped 10 bases from V and 6 bases from J, with 18 bases between. This CDR3 spans 14 amino acids. Germline loops: CDR1 MNHNS, CDR2 SASEGT. Here the CDR3 DNA reads TGTGCCAACCGAAGAGAGCAGGGCTCCGGGGAGCTGTTTTTT. It codes for CANRREQGSGELFF.

This clonotype appeared a few times. This sequence joins TRBV12-3 or TRBV12-4 and TRBJ1-5; weak D call: TRBD1 (5 bases). Trimming left V 7 bases short and J 5 bases short, with 18 bases between. The length of the CDR3 is 15 residues. In DNA form, the CDR3 reads TGTGCCAGCACCTCAACGGTCAGGGTTGATCAGCCCCAGCATTTT. Translation gives CASTSTVRVDQPQHF.